These 25 T cell receptor beta chains came from one sample sequenced in a study of immune evolution from preneoplasia to lung adenocarcinoma. Here immunoSEQ multiplex PCR was the method, and the copy in TCRdb shows in-frame clones only, minus some. Here the sample spans 8,000 to 10,000 clones, 88% being singletons. The sequenced sample consisted of FFPE invasive lung adenocarcinoma tissue. These receptors all come from an older person with invasive lung adenocarcinoma. Some clones in this sample may be carry-over from other donors' samples.

The V and J genes are TRBV4-2 and TRBJ2-5; D is perhaps TRBD2 (5 bases). Germline V CDR1 and CDR2: LGHNA, YNFKEQ. Trimming removed 0 bases from V and 1 base from J, with 12 bases in between. The CDR3 loop spans 16 amino acids. CDR3 nucleotide sequence: TGTGCCAGCAGCCAAGAAGGGAGTTCGAGCCAAGAGACCCAGTACTTC. Translated: CASSQEGSSSQETQYF.

This chain connects TRBV30 to TRBJ2-5, with D possibly matching TRBD1 (5 bases). CDR3 size: 14 residues. The germline V gene has CDR1 GTSNPN and CDR2 SVGIG (reference sequence). The V end lost 1 base, the J end lost 5 bases, and 14 bases lay between the germline ends. The CDR3 reads CAWSDFTGMETQYF. For the CDR3, the DNA is TGTGCCTGGAGTGACTTTACAGGAATGGAGACCCAGTACTTC. The entire variable domain, with the rest obtained from reference TRBV30 and TRBJ2-5, is as follows: SQTIHQWPATLVQPVGSPLSLECTVEGTSNPNLYWYRQAAGRGLQLLFYSVGIGQISSEVPQNLSASRPQDRQFILSSKKLLLSDSGFYLCAWSDFTGMETQYFGPGTRLLVL.

The V call is TRBV27, the J call TRBJ1-5; TRBD1 might be the D (5 bases). The germline V and J ends were trimmed by 6 bases and 5 bases, with 11 bases remaining between them. The CDR3 is 13 amino acids. CDR1 MNHEY and CDR2 SMNVEV come from the germline V gene (reference sequence). The CDR3 DNA reads TGTGCCAGCAGCCGAGGGGTTGATCAGCCCCAGCATTTT. This gives the protein CASSRGVDQPQHF.

This clone was detected a few times. This chain connects TRBV6-5 to TRBJ2-5; D possibly corresponds to TRBD2 (7 bases). Trimming took 2 bases from V and 5 from J, leaving 12 bases between them. The CDR3 has 14 residues. CDR1 MNHEY and CDR2 SVGAGI come from the germline V gene. CDR3 nucleotide sequence: TGTGCCAGCAGTTACGGGGGGGCGAGGGAGACCCAGTACTTC. Translated: CASSYGGARETQYF.

The chain carries TRBV18 and TRBJ2-5, with unresolved D. This CDR3 region has 13 residues. The ends were cut back, 1 base at V and 5 bases at J, with 8 bases in the middle. Per the germline V gene, CDR1 is KGHSH and CDR2 is LQKENI. The CDR3 nucleotides are TGTGCCAGCTCACCACTAGTTAGTGAGACCCAGTACTTC. It encodes CASSPLVSETQYF.

DNA for the CDR3: TGTGCCAGCTCCCGAACAGGGTCCGGCTATGGCTACACCTTC. It translates to CASSRTGSGYGYTF. V and J are TRBV18 and TRBJ1-2; possibly TRBD1 for D (6 bases). The CDR3 has 14 residues. V lost 6 bases to trimming and J lost 4 bases, with 15 bases between them. Germline CDR1 KGHSH, CDR2 LQKENI.

The chain recombines TRBV28 with TRBJ2-7, with D perhaps TRBD1 (7 bases). In germline, CDR1 is MDHEN, CDR2 SYDVKM. V lost 6 bases and J lost 5, with 14 bases in between. CDR3 length equals 13 residues. CDR3 sequence: CASRRGGQDEQYF. Here the CDR3 DNA reads TGTGCCAGCAGGAGGGGAGGACAGGACGAGCAGTACTTC. The full variable domain, in which reference TRBV28 and TRBJ2-7 provide the parts outside the CDR3, is DVKVTQSSRYLVKRTGEKVFLECVQDMDHENMFWYRQDPGLGLRLIYFSYDVKMKEKGDIPEGYSVSREKKERFSLILESASTNQTSMYLCASRRGGQDEQYFGPGTRLTVT.

The chain is built from TRBV2 and TRBJ2-1; D is uncertain. The germline V gene encodes CDR1 SNHLY and CDR2 FYNNEI. This CDR3 region has 14 residues. Trimming took off 6 bases at V and 2 bases at J, with 11 bases between the two ends. The CDR3 here is CASSPPRAYNEQFF. The CDR3 DNA reads as TGTGCCAGCAGCCCTCCCCGGGCCTACAATGAGCAGTTCTTC.

In this sample, this clone turned up once. The chain uses TRBV28 and TRBJ1-2; D gene unclear. The CDR3 runs 12 residues. The V gene lost 5 bases and the J gene lost 4 bases, with 8 bases spanning the gap. Germline V gives CDR1 MDHEN, CDR2 SYDVKM. CDR3 sequence: CASSRWGYGYTF. CDR3 bases: TGTGCCAGCAGTCGGTGGGGCTATGGCTACACCTTC.

This clone has only a few counts. V usage is TRBV6-5 and J usage is TRBJ2-1, with a tentative D call TRBD1 (6 bases). The CDR3 spans 14 residues. V was pared by 6 bases and J by 3 bases, with 12 bases between. In germline, CDR1 is MNHEY, CDR2 SVGAGI. CDR3 DNA: TGTGCCAGCAGCCACCGGGACAACTACAATGAGCAGTTCTTC. Translating gives CASSHRDNYNEQFF.

V and J are TRBV7-8 and TRBJ2-1; 8 bases agree with TRBD2. Germline V gene lookup returns CDR1 SGHVS and CDR2 FQNEAQ. The V segment lost 9 bases and the J segment 0 bases; nucleotides outside the gene matches: 7. There are 15 residues in the CDR3. CDR3 loop: CASERGLSSYNEQFF. The CDR3 region has the DNA TGTGCCAGTGAGCGGGGGCTGAGCTCCTACAATGAGCAGTTCTTC.

This clone was picked up one time. The J gene is TRBJ2-7, the V gene TRBV5-1, with 12 bases aligning to TRBD1. This CDR3 spans 14 amino acids. Germline V gene data show CDR1 as SGHRS and CDR2 as YFSETQ. V trimming: 4 bases; J trimming: 9 bases; junction bases outside the gene matches: 8. CDR3 nucleotides: TGCGCCAGCAGCCCGGGACAGGGGGCACTGGCGCAGTACTTC. Its translation is CASSPGQGALAQYF.

This clone turned up a few times. J is TRBJ2-1 and V is TRBV6-5; tentatively, D is TRBD2 (7 bases). Looked up from germline, CDR1 is MNHEY and CDR2 is SVGAGI. Trimming removed 10 bases at V and 0 bases at J, with 16 bases between. The CDR3 is 15 residues long. The CDR3 coding sequence is TGTGCCACCACGCGGGGGACAAGCTCCTACAATGAGCAGTTCTTC. Translating it yields CATTRGTSSYNEQFF.

V is TRBV10-2 and J is TRBJ2-5; possible D gene TRBD2, 6 bases. V lost 4 bases to trimming and J lost 3 bases, with 9 bases between them. The CDR3 contains 13 residues. CDR1 is WSHSY and CDR2 is SAAADI in the germline V gene. The CDR3 DNA follows: TGCGCCAGCAGTGCCGGGGGAAAAGAGACCCAGTACTTC. Protein: CASSAGGKETQYF.

This chain's CDR3 is CASSGALGGGQPQHF. The DNA for the CDR3 is TGTGCCAGCTCAGGGGCGCTCGGAGGAGGACAGCCCCAGCATTTT. The chain carries TRBV28 and TRBJ1-5; D is possibly TRBD1 (6 bases). With 8 bases removed from V and 7 bases from J, the gap between germline ends came to 21 bases. Germline lookup yields CDR1 MDHEN and CDR2 SYDVKM. CDR3 length: 15 amino acids.

CDR3 bases: TGCGCCAGCAGCTTGGAGACAGGGGGCGGTGGCTACACCTTC. It specifies CASSLETGGGGYTF. The chain is built from TRBV5-1 and TRBJ1-2; 10 bases are a match to TRBD1. Losses at the gene ends were 0 bases for V and 7 bases for J; bases not matched to a gene: 3. Per the germline V gene, CDR1 is SGHRS and CDR2 is YFSETQ. The CDR3 covers 14 residues.

This chain uses TRBV25-1 with TRBJ2-5; TRBD2 matches 7 bases. The CDR3 is 15 amino acids. Germline V gives CDR1 MGHDK, CDR2 SYGVNS. The V and J ends lost 3 bases and 5 bases, in that order; junction bases with no gene match: 9. CDR3 sequence (DNA): TGTGCCAGCAGTGACGGGCGGGGGACGGGTGAGACCCAGTACTTC. This codes for CASSDGRGTGETQYF.

The V call is TRBV11-2, the J call TRBJ1-5; D unclear. Germline CDR1 reads SGHAT; CDR2 reads FQNNGV. Trimming removed 3 bases from V and 4 bases from J, with 7 bases in between. The CDR3 spans 13 residues. The CDR3 region is CASSFGENQPQHF. CDR3 DNA: TGTGCCAGCAGCTTTGGAGAAAATCAGCCCCAGCATTTT.

The chain employs TRBV5-1 and TRBJ1-3; 11 bases are a match to TRBD1. CDR1 and CDR2 (germline): SGHRS, YFSETQ. The CDR3 sequence is 19 residues long. V shed 0 bases and J 0 bases; nucleotides not matched to a gene: 8. This CDR3 reads CASSLGTGGSLSSGNTIYF. As DNA, the CDR3 is TGCGCCAGCAGCTTGGGGACAGGGGGCTCCCTGAGCTCTGGAAACACCATATATTTT.

The chain is built from TRBV28 and TRBJ1-2; D unresolved. This CDR3 comprises 10 residues. Germline CDR1 MDHEN, CDR2 SYDVKM. V lost 5 bases and J 10 bases, leaving 8 bases between the germline ends. The CDR3 nucleotides read TGTGCCAGCAGTCGTAGGGACTACACCTTC. It codes for CASSRRDYTF.

The chain combines TRBV11-2 with TRBJ2-7, with 9 bases matching TRBD1. V lost 5 bases and J lost 0; bases outside the gene matches: 5. The CDR3 length is 15 residues. Germline lookup yields CDR1 SGHAT and CDR2 FQNNGV. The CDR3 nucleotides read TGTGCCAGCAGCCTGGACAGGGGAGCCTCCTACGAGCAGTACTTC. It encodes CASSLDRGASYEQYF.

The chain joins TRBV7-6 to TRBJ1-2; 10 nucleotides agree with TRBD1. Germline CDR1 and CDR2: SGHVS and FNYEAQ. The CDR3 length is 15 residues. V was clipped by 1 base and J by 6 bases; unmatched bases: 5. Written as DNA, the CDR3 is TGTGCCAGCAGCTTAGAGGAGACAGGGGGCAATGGCTACACCTTC. Its translation is CASSLEETGGNGYTF.

This chain joins TRBV29-1 and TRBJ2-7; the match to TRBD1 covers 7 bases. The CDR3 length is 12 residues. The V and J ends lost 7 bases and 2 bases, in that order; junction bases with no gene match: 5. Germline V CDR1 and CDR2: SQVTM, ANQGSEA. The CDR3 is CSASGTAYEQYF. In DNA form, the CDR3 reads TGCAGCGCATCCGGGACAGCCTACGAGCAGTACTTC.

This sequence joins TRBV10-2 and TRBJ2-1; TRBD2 agrees at 12 bases. Germline lookup yields CDR1 WSHSY and CDR2 SAAADI. The V and J ends lost 8 bases and 9 bases, in that order; junction bases with no gene match: 5. The CDR3 loop spans 13 amino acids. The CDR3 region is CASGLAGLVEQFF. CDR3 sequence (DNA): TGCGCCAGCGGACTAGCGGGATTGGTTGAGCAGTTCTTC.

V usage is TRBV30 and J usage is TRBJ1-2, with D perhaps matching TRBD1 (5 bases). There are 13 residues in the CDR3. Germline V lookup: CDR1 GTSNPN, CDR2 SVGIG (reference sequence). Between the trimmed V and J ends, which lost 7 bases and 4 bases, there was a span of 16 bases. The CDR3 loop reads CASVRGKIYGYTF. CDR3 nucleotide sequence: TGTGCCTCTGTAAGGGGAAAGATCTATGGCTACACCTTC.